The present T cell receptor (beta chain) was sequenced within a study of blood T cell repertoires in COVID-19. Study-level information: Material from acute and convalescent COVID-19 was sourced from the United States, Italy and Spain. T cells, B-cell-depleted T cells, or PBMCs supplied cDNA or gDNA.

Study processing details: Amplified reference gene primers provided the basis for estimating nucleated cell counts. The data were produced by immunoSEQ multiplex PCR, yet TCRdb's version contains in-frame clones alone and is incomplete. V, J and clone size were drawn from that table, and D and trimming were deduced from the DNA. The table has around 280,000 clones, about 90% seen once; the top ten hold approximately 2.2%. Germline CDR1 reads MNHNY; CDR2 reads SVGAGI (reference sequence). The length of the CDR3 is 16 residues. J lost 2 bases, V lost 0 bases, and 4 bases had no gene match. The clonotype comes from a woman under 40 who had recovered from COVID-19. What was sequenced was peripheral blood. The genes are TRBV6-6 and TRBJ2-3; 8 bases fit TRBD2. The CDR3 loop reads CASSYSRGDVTDTQYF. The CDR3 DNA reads TGTGCCAGCAGTTACTCGCGGGGGGACGTCACAGATACGCAGTATTTT.